This TCR beta chain appears in the sequencing data of a study of cytomegalovirus exposure and HLA in healthy donors. The donors were part of the roughly 130-subject validation cohort, which stood apart from the 666-subject first cohort. The CDR3 is 14 amino acids. Germline lookup yields CDR1 MDHEN and CDR2 SYDVKM. With V trimmed by 8 bases and J by 4 bases, 8 bases remained unmatched. This clone was observed a single time. TCRdb's table, derived via immunoSEQ multiplex PCR, lists solely in-frame clones and lacks some. Seen here are 150,000 or so clones, around nine tenths observed once, and the top ten hold about 3.5%.

Sequencing was done on a sample of PBMCs. This TCR came from a woman between 18 and 29 years old in good health and CMV-seropositive. V and J are TRBV28 and TRBJ2-5; 9 bases fit TRBD1. CDR3 sequence reads: CASFTPGQGETQYF. CDR3 DNA sequence: TGTGCCAGCTTTACGCCGGGACAGGGAGAGACCCAGTACTTC. Supplemented by reference TRBV28 and TRBJ2-5, the full variable domain reads DVKVTQSSRYLVKRTGEKVFLECVQDMDHENMFWYRQDPGLGLRLIYFSYDVKMKEKGDIPEGYSVSREKKERFSLILESASTNQTSMYLCASFTPGQGETQYFGPGTRLLVL.